The T cell receptor beta chain described here comes from a study of T cell clonotyping in hematopoietic cell transplantation. Regarding the study as a whole: Few recipient clonotypes overlapped donors; over 97% were de novo at given depth. After transplant, recipient diversity fell while pathologically expanded clonotypes grew through day 180. CD4 and CD8 repertoire contributions could not be separated without sorting.

CDR1 is LNHDA, CDR2 SQIVND, per germline (reference sequence). The CDR3 consists of 15 residues. Trimming took off 6 bases at V and 2 bases at J, with 14 bases between the two ends. With regard to this clone: What it binds is unknown.

Using immunoSEQ multiplex PCR, the repertoire was profiled, and TCRdb retains in-frame clones only, with some absent. The sample lists roughly 14,000 clones; around 86% were seen once. Blood collection times were about day -28 and days 30, 100, 180 posttransplant. This chain connects TRBV19 to TRBJ2-1, with a weak D call TRBD1 (6 bases). This receptor was identified in a male patient aged 45-60 years who had an allogeneic stem cell transplant from an unrelated donor, so T cells may come from the graft donor. Some clones in this sample may be carry-over from other donors' samples. Sample: PBMCs, taken 100 days after allogeneic stem cell transplant. For the CDR3, the DNA is TGTGCCAGTAGACTAGACAGGATAGCCTACAATGAGCAGTTCTTC. This encodes CASRLDRIAYNEQFF.